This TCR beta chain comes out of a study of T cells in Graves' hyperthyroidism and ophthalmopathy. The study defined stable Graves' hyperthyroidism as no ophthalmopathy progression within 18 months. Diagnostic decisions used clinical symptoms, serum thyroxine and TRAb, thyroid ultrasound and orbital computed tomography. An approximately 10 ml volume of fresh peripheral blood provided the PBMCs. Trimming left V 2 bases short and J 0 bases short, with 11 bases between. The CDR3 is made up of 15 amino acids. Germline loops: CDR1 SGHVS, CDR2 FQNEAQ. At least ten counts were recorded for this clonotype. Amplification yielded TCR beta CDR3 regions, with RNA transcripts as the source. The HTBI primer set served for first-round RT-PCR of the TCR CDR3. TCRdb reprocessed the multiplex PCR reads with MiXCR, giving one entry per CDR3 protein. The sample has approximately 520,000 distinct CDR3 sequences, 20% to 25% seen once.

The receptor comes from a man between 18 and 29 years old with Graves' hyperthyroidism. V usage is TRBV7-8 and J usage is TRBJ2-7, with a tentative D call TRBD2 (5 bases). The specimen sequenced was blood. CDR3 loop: CASSLRGSGSYEQYF. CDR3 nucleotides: TGTGCCAGCAGCTTACGGGGAAGCGGCTCCTACGAGCAGTACTTC.